What follows are 30 T cell receptor beta chains derived from one specimen sequenced in a study of Ad26.COV2.S vaccination and SARS-CoV-2 variants. Treatment defined: roughly 18 received Ad26.COV2.S at low or high dose, single or two shots; about 5 received placebo; per-sample allocation not given. Samples came from day 63 after the first vaccine or placebo injection. Method: immunoSEQ multiplex PCR; TCRdb's copy keeps in-frame clones and lacks some. The profile shows more than 300,000 clones, around 89% of them singletons. Sample: peripheral blood, taken in a trial of Ad26.COV2.S vaccine versus placebo. The receptors originated from a person aged 18 to 65 who received the Ad26.COV2.S COVID-19 vaccine or a placebo.

The chain joins TRBV30 to TRBJ2-5; 10 bases map to TRBD2. CDR3 length: 17 amino acids. With V trimmed by 1 base and J by 1 base, 9 bases remained unmatched. Germline V gene lookup returns CDR1 GTSNPN and CDR2 SVGIG (reference sequence). CDR3 DNA sequence: TGTGCCTGGAGTGGATCCCGAGCGGGGGGGGGCCAAGAGACCCAGTACTTC. Protein product: CAWSGSRAGGGQETQYF. Variable domain in full (rest from reference TRBV30 and TRBJ2-5): SQTIHQWPATLVQPVGSPLSLECTVEGTSNPNLYWYRQAAGRGLQLLFYSVGIGQISSEVPQNLSASRPQDRQFILSSKKLLLSDSGFYLCAWSGSRAGGGQETQYFGPGTRLLVL.

As DNA, the CDR3 is TGCGCCAGCAGCCAAGATGGGGGTGGCTGTGGGTTGGATCAAGAGACCCAGTACTTC. As protein: CASSQDGGGCGLDQETQYF. The V call is TRBV4-1, the J call TRBJ2-5; D is possibly TRBD1 or TRBD2 (5 bases each). Germline values: CDR1 MGHRA, CDR2 YSYEKL. There are 19 residues in the CDR3. Deletions cut 0 bases from V and 2 bases from J, with 22 bases between.

The table lists this clone with a few counts. This chain links TRBV6-2 or TRBV6-3 with TRBJ2-7, with 13 bases fitting TRBD2. Germline assignment: CDR1 MNHEY and CDR2 SVGEGT. This CDR3 is 19 amino acids long. V dropped 5 bases and J dropped 1; count of bases not matched to a gene: 14. The CDR3 protein is CASSRNFGLAGVSSYEQYF. DNA of the CDR3: TGTGCCAGCAGTAGGAACTTCGGACTAGCGGGAGTCTCGTCCTACGAGCAGTACTTC.

This sequence joins TRBV5-6 and TRBJ2-5; TRBD2 aligns across 7 bases. The J segment lost 0 bases and the V segment lost 4 bases, leaving 3 bases of the junction unmatched. Germline CDR1 SGHDT, CDR2 YYEEEE. This CDR3 is 14 amino acids long. The CDR3 spells CASSLRGYQETQYF. As DNA, the CDR3 is TGTGCCAGCAGCCTGCGGGGGTACCAAGAGACCCAGTACTTC.

The chain has TRBV5-1 and TRBJ2-5, with D possibly TRBD1 on 6 matching bases. Between the trimmed V and J ends, which lost 4 bases and 9 bases, there was a span of 22 bases. Germline V gives CDR1 SGHRS, CDR2 YFSETQ. There are 15 residues in the CDR3. CDR3 loop: CASSPGGRNSGAQYF. CDR3 DNA: TGCGCCAGCAGCCCTGGTGGTAGGAACTCAGGGGCCCAGTACTTC. Based on the CDR3 plus reference TRBV5-1 and TRBJ2-5, the full variable domain is KAGVTQTPRYLIKTRGQQVTLSCSPISGHRSVSWYQQTPGQGLQFLFEYFSETQRNKGNFPGRFSGRQFSNSRSEMNVSTLELGDSALYLCASSPGGRNSGAQYFGPGTRLLVL.

The chain carries TRBV5-1 and TRBJ2-2; D could derive from TRBD1 or TRBD2 (6 bases each). The germline gives CDR1 SGHRS, CDR2 YFSETQ. This CDR3 has 15 residues. Trimming left V 4 bases short and J 5 bases short, with 15 bases between. CDR3 DNA sequence: TGCGCCAGCAGCACGGGGGCGTCGCAAACCGGGGAGCTGTTTTTT. This gives the protein CASSTGASQTGELFF.

V usage is TRBV7-2 and J usage is TRBJ1-1, with 7 bases fitting TRBD1. Germline lookup yields CDR1 SGHTA and CDR2 FQGNSA. With V trimmed by 5 bases and J by 10 bases, 19 bases remained unmatched. There are 16 residues in the CDR3. The CDR3 here is CASSPIPTGLRLGAFF. The CDR3 nucleotides are TGTGCCAGCAGCCCGATCCCGACAGGGCTGCGGCTTGGAGCTTTCTTT.

The V and J genes are TRBV6-2 or TRBV6-3 and TRBJ1-1, with D hard to call. The germline gives CDR1 MNHEY, CDR2 SVGEGT. This CDR3 comprises 16 residues. The V gene lost 3 bases and the J gene lost 3 bases, with 17 bases spanning the gap. The DNA for the CDR3 is TGTGCCAGCAGTTATCGGGCACTCCGGACGGACACTGAAGCTTTCTTT. Amino acid sequence: CASSYRALRTDTEAFF.

The V gene is TRBV30, the J gene TRBJ1-2, with TRBD1 matching 10 bases. Germline V gives CDR1 GTSNPN, CDR2 SVGIG (reference sequence). The CDR3 covers 15 residues. The V segment lost 2 bases and the J segment 8 bases; nucleotides outside the gene matches: 11. The CDR3 here is CAWSITGQGEGGYTF. The CDR3 DNA is TGTGCCTGGAGTATTACAGGACAGGGGGAAGGGGGCTACACCTTC.

The rearrangement joins TRBV5-4 to TRBJ2-5; TRBD1 matches 7 bases. The CDR3 contains 15 residues. The junction had 6 bases not matched to a gene; V was cut back by 3 bases and J by 1 base. Germline loops: CDR1 SGHNT, CDR2 YYREEE (reference sequence). The CDR3 sequence is CASSYPGTVQETQYF. The CDR3 DNA follows: TGTGCCAGCAGCTACCCTGGGACAGTCCAAGAGACCCAGTACTTC.

V gene TRBV29-1 combines with J gene TRBJ2-6, with D hard to call. Germline V gene lookup returns CDR1 SQVTM and CDR2 ANQGSEA. CDR3 size: 12 residues. Trimming removed 4 bases from V and 2 bases from J, with 3 bases in between. The CDR3 DNA reads TGCAGCGTTGGTCCTGGGGCCAACGTCCTGACTTTC. Translation gives CSVGPGANVLTF.

The rearrangement joins TRBV19 to TRBJ1-5; D remains ambiguous. CDR1 and CDR2 (germline): LNHDA, SQIVND (reference sequence). The V end was cut by 8 bases, the J end by 2 bases, with 13 bases between. The CDR3 consists of 14 residues. In DNA form, the CDR3 reads TGTGCCAGTTCGCCAGTGGGTGGCAATCAGCCCCAGCATTTT. It is translated as CASSPVGGNQPQHF.

The CDR3, as DNA: TGTGCCAGCAGTTACTCTTCGGACAGGGATCGCCACGAGCAGTACTTC. It is translated as CASSYSSDRDRHEQYF. J is TRBJ2-7 and V is TRBV6-5; 8 bases line up with TRBD1. Germline V lookup: CDR1 MNHEY, CDR2 SVGAGI. There are 16 residues in the CDR3. Trimming at V came to 0 bases and at J to 5 bases, leaving 9 bases not matched to a gene.

DNA for the CDR3: TGTGCCAGCAGTGGGGTCGCGGGGGGACTCTACAATGAGCAGTTCTTC. Its protein is CASSGVAGGLYNEQFF. The V call is TRBV6-1, the J call TRBJ2-1; 8 positions match TRBD2. Trimming at V came to 4 bases and at J to 3 bases, leaving 8 bases not matched to a gene. The CDR3 covers 16 residues. From germline, CDR1 is MNHNS and CDR2 SASEGT.

V usage is TRBV10-3 and J usage is TRBJ2-3; 14 bases agree with TRBD2. V lost 6 bases and J lost 3; bases outside the gene matches: 5. In germline, CDR1 is ENHRY, CDR2 SYGVKD. This CDR3 spans 16 amino acids. CDR3 loop: CAISGTSGSPTDTQYF. Written as DNA, the CDR3 is TGTGCCATCAGCGGGACTAGCGGGAGTCCGACAGATACGCAGTATTTT.

This chain connects TRBV7-3 to TRBJ2-1; 11 bases match TRBD2. The V gene end was trimmed by 2 bases and the J gene end by 9 bases; junction bases not matched to a gene: 6. Germline-derived CDR1 and CDR2 are SGHTA and FQGTGA. The CDR3 is 15 residues long. The CDR3 reads CASSLSGTSGGEQFF. CDR3 DNA sequence: TGTGCCAGCAGCTTATCCGGGACTAGCGGCGGTGAGCAGTTCTTC. Based on the CDR3 plus reference TRBV7-3 and TRBJ2-1, the full variable domain is GAGVSQTPSNKVTEKGKYVELRCDPISGHTALYWYRQSLGQGPEFLIYFQGTGAADDSGLPNDRFFAVRPEGSVSTLKIQRTERGDSAVYLCASSLSGTSGGEQFFGPGTRLTVL.

CDR3 protein: CASSVSDRAGANVLTF. The CDR3 nucleotides read TGTGCCAGCAGCGTATCGGACAGGGCTGGGGCCAACGTCCTGACTTTC. The chain has TRBV9 and TRBJ2-6; 8 bases map to TRBD1. Germline CDR1 reads SGDLS; CDR2 reads YYNGEE. V was pared by 1 base and J by 2 bases, with 2 bases of the junction left unmatched. The CDR3 totals 16 residues.

The chain uses TRBV5-1 and TRBJ2-3; D is uncertain. The CDR3 has 14 amino acids. Germline V gives CDR1 SGHRS, CDR2 YFSETQ. Trimming took 1 base from V and 2 from J, leaving 8 bases between them. DNA of the CDR3: TGCGCCAGCAGCTTGAGGGCGGCCACAGATACGCAGTATTTT. This gives the protein CASSLRAATDTQYF.

In its sample, this clone was seen once. The chain employs TRBV9 and TRBJ2-7, with 9 bases that match TRBD2. The V gene end was trimmed by 3 bases and the J gene end by 6 bases; junction bases not matched to a gene: 7. Looked up from germline, CDR1 is SGDLS and CDR2 is YYNGEE. The CDR3 is 14 residues long. Here the CDR3 DNA reads TGTGCCAGCAGCGCCGAGCGGGGGGCGGGCGAGCAGTACTTC. Amino acid sequence: CASSAERGAGEQYF.

The CDR3 region is CASLYGTGGWGPQHF. CDR3 DNA sequence: TGTGCCAGCCTCTATGGGACAGGGGGCTGGGGGCCCCAGCATTTT. The V call is TRBV6-1, the J call TRBJ1-5, with 12 nucleotides matching TRBD1. CDR1 MNHNS and CDR2 SASEGT come from the germline V gene. The V gene end was trimmed by 8 bases and the J gene end by 9 bases; junction bases not matched to a gene: 11. This CDR3 has 15 residues.

The chain uses TRBV5-6 and TRBJ1-2, with D possibly matching TRBD1 (5 bases). This CDR3 has 13 residues. Trimming stripped 2 bases from V and 7 bases from J, with 12 bases between. Germline-derived CDR1 and CDR2 are SGHDT and YYEEEE. For the CDR3, the DNA is TGTGCCAGCAGCTTCCCCAACGACAGTGGCTACACCTTC. Translation: CASSFPNDSGYTF.

The rearrangement joins TRBV7-9 to TRBJ1-1; D call uncertain. The CDR3 is 15 amino acids. The germline V gene encodes CDR1 SEHNR and CDR2 FQNEAQ (reference sequence). V was shortened by 5 bases and J by 1 base, with 14 bases between the two germline ends. The CDR3 DNA is TGTGCCAGCAGCGCCTTCGAGGTACCGAACACTGAAGCTTTCTTT. Amino acid sequence: CASSAFEVPNTEAFF. The variable domain in full, completed from reference TRBV7-9 and TRBJ1-1, reads DTGVSQNPRHKITKRGQNVTFRCDPISEHNRLYWYRQTLGQGPEFLTYFQNEAQLEKSRLLSDRFSAERPKGSFSTLEIQRTEQGDSAMYLCASSAFEVPNTEAFFGQGTRLTVV.

V gene TRBV11-2 combines with J gene TRBJ1-4; the D is unclear. The CDR3 is 19 residues long. CDR1 and CDR2 (germline): SGHAT, FQNNGV. V was cut by 5 bases and J by 1 base, with 23 bases left in between. The CDR3: CASSLTKTVSTLTNEKLFF. The CDR3 coding sequence is TGTGCCAGCAGCCTCACCAAGACGGTCAGCACATTAACTAATGAAAAACTGTTTTTT.

The rearrangement joins TRBV25-1 to TRBJ2-3, with 10 nucleotides matching TRBD2. The V segment lost 3 bases and the J segment 6 bases; nucleotides outside the gene matches: 3. Germline CDR1 and CDR2: MGHDK and SYGVNS. This CDR3 region has 14 residues. In DNA, the CDR3 is TGTGCCAGCAGTGAGTCTAGCGGGGGTGATACGCAGTATTTT. Encoded protein: CASSESSGGDTQYF.

The chain combines TRBV6-5 with TRBJ2-2; 9 positions match TRBD1. From germline, CDR1 is MNHEY and CDR2 SVGAGI. This CDR3 comprises 13 residues. The J segment lost 6 bases and the V segment lost 7 bases, leaving 3 bases of the junction unmatched. The CDR3 DNA reads as TGTGCCAGCAATCGGGACAGGGCCGGGGAGCTGTTTTTT. Translation gives CASNRDRAGELFF.

V gene TRBV4-2 combines with J gene TRBJ1-2; TRBD1 agrees at 10 bases. The length of the CDR3 is 14 residues. Trimming at V came to 2 bases and at J to 8 bases, leaving 5 bases not matched to a gene. Germline-derived CDR1 and CDR2 are LGHNA and YNFKEQ. CDR3 coding DNA: TGTGCCAGCAGCCAAATGGGGACAGGGGTCGGCTACACCTTC. Translation gives CASSQMGTGVGYTF.

The chain joins TRBV6-2 or TRBV6-3 to TRBJ1-5; the D gene is possibly TRBD1 (5 bases). The CDR3 runs 14 residues. Trimming cost V 2 bases and J 2 bases, with 7 bases left between them. Germline V gene sequence: CDR1 MNHEY, CDR2 SVGEGT. The CDR3, as DNA: TGTGCCAGCAGTTACCAAGGGGGCAATCAGCCCCAGCATTTT. It codes for CASSYQGGNQPQHF.

This sequence joins TRBV7-2 and TRBJ1-2; 12 positions agree with TRBD1. CDR1 SGHTA and CDR2 FQGNSA come from the germline V gene. The CDR3 length is 15 residues. V gave up 5 bases and J gave up 2 bases; unmatched junction bases: 3. The CDR3 DNA sequence: TGTGCCAGCAGCATTGGGACAGGGGGCAACTATGGCTACACCTTC. Amino acids: CASSIGTGGNYGYTF.

V and J are TRBV5-4 and TRBJ1-4; the D gene is possibly TRBD1 (6 bases). The ends were cut back, 0 bases at V and 0 bases at J, with 9 bases in the middle. The germline gives CDR1 SGHNT, CDR2 YYREEE (reference sequence). This CDR3 is built from 16 residues. The CDR3 is CASSLGDTATNEKLFF. The DNA of the CDR3 is TGTGCCAGCAGCTTGGGGGACACCGCAACTAATGAAAAACTGTTTTTT.

Details on this clone: The sample carries other DNA sequences with the same CDR3. The chain uses TRBV5-1 and TRBJ1-5; no firm D call. Germline V CDR1 and CDR2: SGHRS, YFSETQ. V was cut by 0 bases and J by 4 bases, with 5 bases left in between. This CDR3 region has 13 residues. The CDR3 protein is CASSLAPNQPQHF. CDR3 nucleotides: TGCGCCAGCAGCTTGGCCCCGAATCAGCCCCAGCATTTT.